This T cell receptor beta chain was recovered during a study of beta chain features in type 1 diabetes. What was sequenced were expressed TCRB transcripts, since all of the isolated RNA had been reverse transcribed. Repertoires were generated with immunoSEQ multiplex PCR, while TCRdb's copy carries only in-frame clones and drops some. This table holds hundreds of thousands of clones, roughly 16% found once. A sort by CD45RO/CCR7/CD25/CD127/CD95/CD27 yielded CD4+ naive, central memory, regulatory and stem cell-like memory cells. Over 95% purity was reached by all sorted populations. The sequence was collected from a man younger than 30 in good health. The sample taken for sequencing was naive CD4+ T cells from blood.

The chain's CDR3 is CASTETGREETQYF. In DNA, the CDR3 is TGTGCCAGCACTGAGACAGGAAGGGAGGAGACCCAGTACTTC. The chain recombines TRBV25-1 with TRBJ2-5, with D maybe TRBD1 (6 bases). From germline, CDR1 is MGHDK and CDR2 SYGVNS. This CDR3 has 14 residues. The ends were cut back, 7 bases at V and 5 bases at J, with 17 bases in the middle.